Each of the 2 T cell receptor beta chains below was sequenced from the same sample in a study of T cells in Graves' hyperthyroidism and ophthalmopathy. RNA transcripts gave rise to amplified TCR beta CDR3 regions. Carried out on the TCR CDR3, a first-round RT-PCR used the HTBI primer set. TCRdb independently ran MiXCR on the multiplex PCR reads; one entry per CDR3 protein. The sample shows roughly 180,000 distinct CDR3 sequences, 9.4% of them seen only once. Sequenced material: blood. These receptors were obtained from a woman younger than 35 with Graves' hyperthyroidism that later progressed to Graves' ophthalmopathy.

The sample holds many counts of this clonotype. The chain recombines TRBV19 with TRBJ1-5; no definite D call. Germline-derived CDR1 and CDR2 are LNHDA and SQIVND (reference sequence). This CDR3 region has 14 residues. The V gene lost 1 base and the J gene lost 6 bases, with 10 bases spanning the gap. The CDR3 coding sequence is TGTGCCAGTAGTATAGTCGAGGGTTCTCAGCCCCAGCATTTT. Amino acids: CASSIVEGSQPQHF. Combining the CDR3 with reference TRBV19 and TRBJ1-5 gives the whole variable domain DGGITQSPKYLFRKEGQNVTLSCEQNLNHDAMYWYRQDPGQGLRLIYYSQIVNDFQKGDIAEGYSVSREKKESFPLTVTSAQKNPTAFYLCASSIVEGSQPQHFGDGTRLSIL.

At least ten counts were recorded for this clonotype. V is TRBV19 and J is TRBJ1-2, with 7 positions matching TRBD1. The J segment lost 4 bases and the V segment lost 5 bases, leaving 7 bases of the junction unmatched. Germline values: CDR1 LNHDA, CDR2 SQIVND (reference sequence). The CDR3 spans 14 residues. This CDR3 reads CASSSNRGFYGYTF. CDR3 bases: TGTGCCAGTAGTTCCAACAGGGGCTTCTATGGCTACACCTTC.